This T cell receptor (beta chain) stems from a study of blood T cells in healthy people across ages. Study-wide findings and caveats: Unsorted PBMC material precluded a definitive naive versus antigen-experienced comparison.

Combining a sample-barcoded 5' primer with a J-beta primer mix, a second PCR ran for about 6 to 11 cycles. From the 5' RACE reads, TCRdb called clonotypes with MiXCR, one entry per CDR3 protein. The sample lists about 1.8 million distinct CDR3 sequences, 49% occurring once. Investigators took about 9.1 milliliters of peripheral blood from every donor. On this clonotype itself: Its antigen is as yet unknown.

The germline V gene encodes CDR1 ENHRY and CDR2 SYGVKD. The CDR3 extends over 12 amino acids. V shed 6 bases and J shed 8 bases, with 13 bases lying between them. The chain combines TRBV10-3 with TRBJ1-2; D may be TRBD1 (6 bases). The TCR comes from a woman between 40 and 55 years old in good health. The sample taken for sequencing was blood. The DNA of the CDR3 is TGTGCCATCAGGACTGGACAGTCAGGCTACACCTTC. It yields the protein CAIRTGQSGYTF.